This TCR beta chain came from a study of blood T cell repertoires in COVID-19. The CDR3 is 16 amino acids. Germline V gene lookup returns CDR1 DFQATT and CDR2 SNEGSKA (reference sequence). V was clipped by 3 bases and J by 5 bases, with 20 bases between them. Produced via immunoSEQ multiplex PCR; TCRdb's table is partial and in-frame only. Here the sample spans approximately 300,000 clones, roughly 84% being singletons. While infection was still active, Seattle patients were enrolled and then followed longitudinally. This clonotype was obtained from a human donor with COVID-19, enrolled during active disease. The donor label of this sample is uncertain. The sequenced material came from peripheral blood. The chain joins TRBV20-1 to TRBJ2-1; no clear D. The CDR3 spells CSASAPLEHLHNEQFF. CDR3 nucleotide sequence: TGCAGTGCTAGTGCTCCCCTAGAGCACTTACACAATGAGCAGTTCTTC.